The TCR beta chain described here comes from a study of T cell responses to AZD1222 COVID-19 vaccine. TCRdb's table, derived via immunoSEQ multiplex PCR, lists solely in-frame clones and lacks some. Among some 160,000 clones listed, about nine tenths were seen once. The CDR3 contains 13 residues. Per the germline V gene, CDR1 is KGHDR and CDR2 is SFDVKD. Trimming left V 9 bases short and J 6 bases short, with 14 bases between. This clone was detected a few times. What it recognizes is unknown. Study results and caveats: Baseline testing showed seropositivity in only a handful of AZD1222 recipients. White British ancestry dominated among donors, who included more females, and clonal diversity was possibly underestimated. Targeting of unmutated variant regions was reportedly seen in nearly half of spike-specific TCRs.

The sample in question was peripheral blood, obtained on day 0 of AZD1222 vaccination. The chain has TRBV24-1 and TRBJ2-1; possibly TRBD1 or TRBD2 for D (5 bases each). The sequence derives from an adult in good health. In nucleotides, the CDR3 is TGTGCCACCCTCGACGGGGCGAGCAATGAGCAGTTCTTC. Translating it yields CATLDGASNEQFF.